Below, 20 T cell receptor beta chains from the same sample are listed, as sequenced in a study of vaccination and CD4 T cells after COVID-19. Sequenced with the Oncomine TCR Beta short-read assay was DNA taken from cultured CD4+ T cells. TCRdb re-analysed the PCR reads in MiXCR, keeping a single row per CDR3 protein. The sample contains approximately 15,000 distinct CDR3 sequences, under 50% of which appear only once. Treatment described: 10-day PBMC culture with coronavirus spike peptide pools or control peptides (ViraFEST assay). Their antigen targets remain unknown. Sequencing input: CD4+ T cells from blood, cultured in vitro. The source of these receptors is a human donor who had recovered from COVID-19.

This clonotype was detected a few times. CDR3 DNA sequence: TGTGCCAGCCACCCCTTCTCGACCAGGGGGAATCAGCCCCAGCATTTT. It translates to CASHPFSTRGNQPQHF. The chain is built from TRBV28 and TRBJ1-5, with TRBD1 matching 7 bases. V gave up 8 bases and J gave up 4 bases; unmatched junction bases: 14. Germline V gene data show CDR1 as MDHEN and CDR2 as SYDVKM. CDR3 length: 16 residues.

CDR3 bases: TGTGCCAGCAGCGTAGGGGCAGGGAATGCTCAGCCCCAGCATTTT. Its protein product is CASSVGAGNAQPQHF. The chain uses TRBV9 and TRBJ1-5, with D perhaps TRBD1 (5 bases). Deletions cut 0 bases from V and 6 bases from J, with 13 bases between. The CDR3 is 15 residues long. The germline CDR1 and CDR2 sequences are SGDLS and YYNGEE.

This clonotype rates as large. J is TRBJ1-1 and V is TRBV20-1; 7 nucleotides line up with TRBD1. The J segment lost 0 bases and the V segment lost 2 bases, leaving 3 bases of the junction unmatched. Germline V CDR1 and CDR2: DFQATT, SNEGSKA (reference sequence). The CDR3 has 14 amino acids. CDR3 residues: CSARSGQLNTEAFF. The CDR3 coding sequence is TGCAGTGCTAGATCGGGACAGTTGAACACTGAAGCTTTCTTT.

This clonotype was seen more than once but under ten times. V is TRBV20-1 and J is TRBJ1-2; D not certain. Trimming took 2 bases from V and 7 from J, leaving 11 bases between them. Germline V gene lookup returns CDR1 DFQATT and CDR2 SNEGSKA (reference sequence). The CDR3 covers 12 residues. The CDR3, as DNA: TGCAGTGCTAGAATTTCCTCTAGTGGCTACACCTTC. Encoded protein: CSARISSSGYTF.

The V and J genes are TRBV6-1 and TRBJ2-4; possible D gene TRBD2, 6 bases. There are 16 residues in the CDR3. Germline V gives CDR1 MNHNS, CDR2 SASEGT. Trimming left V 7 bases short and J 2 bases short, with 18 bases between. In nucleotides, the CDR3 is TGTGCCAGCACCCCGGACCCGGCGGGGTCCAAAAACATTCAGTACTTC. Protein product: CASTPDPAGSKNIQYF.

CDR3 in amino acids: CAWSAGYPAPLHF. Here the CDR3 DNA reads TGTGCCTGGAGTGCAGGGTATCCAGCTCCCCTCCACTTT. V and J are TRBV30 and TRBJ1-6, with D maybe TRBD1 (5 bases). The germline V gene has CDR1 GTSNPN and CDR2 SVGIG (reference sequence). The CDR3 consists of 13 residues. V lost 1 base to trimming and J lost 13 bases, with 14 bases between them.

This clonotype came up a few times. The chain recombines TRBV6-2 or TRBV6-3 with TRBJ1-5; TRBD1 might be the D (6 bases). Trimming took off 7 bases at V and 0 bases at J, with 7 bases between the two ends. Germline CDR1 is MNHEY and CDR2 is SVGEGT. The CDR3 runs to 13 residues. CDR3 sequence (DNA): TGTGCCAGCACAGGGGATAGCAATCAGCCCCAGCATTTT. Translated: CASTGDSNQPQHF.

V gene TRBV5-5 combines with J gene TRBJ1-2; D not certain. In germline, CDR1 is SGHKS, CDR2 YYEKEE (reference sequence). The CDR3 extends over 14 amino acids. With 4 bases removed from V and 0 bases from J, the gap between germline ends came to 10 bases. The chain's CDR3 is CASSPPGANYGYTF. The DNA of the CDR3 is TGTGCCAGCAGCCCCCCTGGAGCTAACTATGGCTACACCTTC. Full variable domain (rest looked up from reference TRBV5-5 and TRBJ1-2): DAGVTQSPTHLIKTRGQQVTLRCSPISGHKSVSWYQQVLGQGPQFIFQYYEKEERGRGNFPDRFSARQFPNYSSELNVNALLLGDSALYLCASSPPGANYGYTFGSGTRLTVV.

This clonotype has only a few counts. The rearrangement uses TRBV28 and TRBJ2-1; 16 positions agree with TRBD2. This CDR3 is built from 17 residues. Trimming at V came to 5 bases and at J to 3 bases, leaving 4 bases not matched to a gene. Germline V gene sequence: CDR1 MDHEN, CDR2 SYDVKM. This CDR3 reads CASSLGLAGGFYNEQFF. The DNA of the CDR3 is TGTGCCAGCAGTCTGGGACTAGCGGGAGGGTTCTACAATGAGCAGTTCTTC.

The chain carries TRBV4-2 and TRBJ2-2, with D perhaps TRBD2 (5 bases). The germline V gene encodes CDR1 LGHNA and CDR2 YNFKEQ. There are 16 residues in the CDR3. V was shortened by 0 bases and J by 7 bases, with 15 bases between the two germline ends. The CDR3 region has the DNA TGTGCCAGCAGCCAAGATCCAGGTGGTGAGGGCGGGGAGCTGTTTTTT. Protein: CASSQDPGGEGGELFF.

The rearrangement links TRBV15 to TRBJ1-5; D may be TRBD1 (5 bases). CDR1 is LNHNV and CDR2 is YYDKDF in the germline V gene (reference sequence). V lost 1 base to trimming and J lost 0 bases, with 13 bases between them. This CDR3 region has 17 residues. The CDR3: CATSRATGTASNQPQHF. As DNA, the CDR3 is TGTGCCACCAGCAGAGCAACCGGGACCGCTAGCAATCAGCCCCAGCATTTT.

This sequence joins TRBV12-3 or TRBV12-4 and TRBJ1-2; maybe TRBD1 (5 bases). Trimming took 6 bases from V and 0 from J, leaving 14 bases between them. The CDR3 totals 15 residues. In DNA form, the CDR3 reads TGTGCCAGCAGGCCGGGGACGGCAACTAACTATGGCTACACCTTC. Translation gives CASRPGTATNYGYTF.

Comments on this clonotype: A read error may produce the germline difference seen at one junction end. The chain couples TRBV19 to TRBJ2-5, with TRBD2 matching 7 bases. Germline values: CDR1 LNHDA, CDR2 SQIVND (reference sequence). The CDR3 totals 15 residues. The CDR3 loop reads CASSGGLAEQEIQYF. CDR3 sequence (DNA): TGTGCCAGTTCTGGAGGGCTAGCGGAGCAAGAGATCCAGTACTTC.

The CDR3 bases are TGTGCCAGCTCACCGATACAGGGAAGCAATCAGCCCCAGCATTTT. Translating gives CASSPIQGSNQPQHF. The rearrangement links TRBV18 to TRBJ1-5; D perhaps matches TRBD1 (6 bases). Germline V gene sequence: CDR1 KGHSH, CDR2 LQKENI. Trimming removed 3 bases at V and 1 base at J, with 10 bases between. The CDR3 contains 15 residues. The full variable domain, completed using reference TRBV18 and TRBJ1-5, is NAGVMQNPRHLVRRRGQEARLRCSPMKGHSHVYWYRQLPEEGLKFMVYLQKENIIDESGMPKERFSAEFPKEGPSILRIQQVVRGDSAAYFCASSPIQGSNQPQHFGDGTRLSIL.

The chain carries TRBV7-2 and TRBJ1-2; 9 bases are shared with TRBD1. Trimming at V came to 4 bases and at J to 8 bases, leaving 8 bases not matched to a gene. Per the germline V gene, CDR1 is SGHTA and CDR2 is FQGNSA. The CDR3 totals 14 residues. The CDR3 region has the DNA TGTGCCAGCAGCTCCGACAGGGGGAGTCGAGGCTACACCTTC. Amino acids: CASSSDRGSRGYTF. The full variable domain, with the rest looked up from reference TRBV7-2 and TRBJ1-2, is GAGVSQSPSNKVTEKGKDVELRCDPISGHTALYWYRQSLGQGLEFLIYFQGNSAPDKSGLPSDRFSAERTGGSVSTLTIQRTQQEDSAVYLCASSSDRGSRGYTFGSGTRLTVV.

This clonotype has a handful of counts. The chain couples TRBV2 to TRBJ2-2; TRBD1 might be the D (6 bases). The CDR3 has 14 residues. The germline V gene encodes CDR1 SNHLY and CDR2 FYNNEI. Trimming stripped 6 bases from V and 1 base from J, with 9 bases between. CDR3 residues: CASRQGLNTGELFF. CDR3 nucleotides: TGTGCCAGCAGACAGGGCCTGAACACCGGGGAGCTGTTTTTT.

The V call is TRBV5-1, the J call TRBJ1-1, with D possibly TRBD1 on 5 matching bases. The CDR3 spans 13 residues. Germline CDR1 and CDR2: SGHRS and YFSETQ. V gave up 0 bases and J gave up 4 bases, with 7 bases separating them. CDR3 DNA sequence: TGCGCCAGCAGCTTGGCAGGGAGCACTGAAGCTTTCTTT. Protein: CASSLAGSTEAFF.

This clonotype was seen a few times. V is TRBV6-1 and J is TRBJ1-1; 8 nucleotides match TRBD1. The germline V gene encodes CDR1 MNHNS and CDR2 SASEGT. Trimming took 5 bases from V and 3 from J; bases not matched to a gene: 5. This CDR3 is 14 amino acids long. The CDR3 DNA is TGTGCCAGCAGTCCAGGGGGCTTGGACACTGAAGCTTTCTTT. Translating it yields CASSPGGLDTEAFF.

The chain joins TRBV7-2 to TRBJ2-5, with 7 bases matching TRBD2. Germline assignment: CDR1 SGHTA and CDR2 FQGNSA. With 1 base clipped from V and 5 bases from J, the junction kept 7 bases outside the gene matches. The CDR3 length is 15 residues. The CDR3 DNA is TGTGCCAGCAGCTTAGTGGGGACTACCACGGAGACCCAGTACTTC. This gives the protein CASSLVGTTTETQYF.

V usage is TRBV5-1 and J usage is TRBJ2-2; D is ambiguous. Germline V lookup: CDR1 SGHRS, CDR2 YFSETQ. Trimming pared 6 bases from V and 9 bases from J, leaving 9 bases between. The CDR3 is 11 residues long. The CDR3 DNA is TGCGCCAGCAAAAGAAGTCGGGAGCTGTTTTTT. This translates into CASKRSRELFF.